The rows below give T cell receptor beta chains drawn from one sample of a study of blood T cell repertoires in COVID-19. Assay used: immunoSEQ multiplex PCR; TCRdb lists only in-frame clones, some missing. The table shows approximately 50,000 clones, with about 92% occurring only once. The specimen sequenced was peripheral blood. These receptors were obtained from an elderly woman with acute or convalescent COVID-19. Each CDR3 is given with its conserved first and last residue. The order of the fields is CDR3 protein, CDR3 DNA, clone size, D gene, V gene, J gene. D genes are given only for firm matches. Expanded clones get a size class; other rows say once, few or many, or leave the size out.

CDR3aa: CASDSGVGETQYF
CDR3nt: TGTGCCAGCGACAGCGGGGTAGGGGAGACCCAGTACTTC
abundance: NA
d_gene: TRBD2
v_gene: TRBV2
j_gene: TRBJ2-5

CDR3aa: CASSPSRGGAQYF
CDR3nt: TGTGCCAGCAGCCCCAGTCGCGGGGGGGCCCAGTATTTT
abundance: NA
d_gene: TRBD2
v_gene: TRBV7-8
j_gene: TRBJ2-3

CDR3aa: CASSFSGQGTEAFF
CDR3nt: TGCGCCAGCAGCTTCTCGGGACAGGGCACTGAAGCTTTCTTT
abundance: NA
d_gene: TRBD1
v_gene: TRBV5-1
j_gene: TRBJ1-1

CDR3aa: CASSYSGAQYF
CDR3nt: TGCGCCAGCAGCTATTCGGGAGCCCAGTACTTC
abundance: NA
d_gene: NA
v_gene: TRBV5-1
j_gene: TRBJ2-5

CDR3aa: CASSLVGGHSDTQYF
CDR3nt: TGTGCCAGCAGCTTAGTTGGGGGCCATTCGGATACGCAGTATTTT
abundance: NA
d_gene: NA
v_gene: TRBV7-8
j_gene: TRBJ2-3

CDR3aa: CASRDPGQGKNTIYF
CDR3nt: TGTGCCAGCAGGGACCCGGGACAGGGGAAAAACACCATATATTTT
abundance: NA
d_gene: TRBD1
v_gene: TRBV2
j_gene: TRBJ1-3

CDR3aa: CASSPAGIAGGDEVMQFF
CDR3nt: TGTGCCAGCAGCCCGGCCGGTATAGCGGGGGGTGACGAAGTAATGCAGTTCTTC
abundance: once
d_gene: TRBD2
v_gene: TRBV7-2
j_gene: TRBJ2-1

CDR3aa: CAWTSRVLGSPLHF
CDR3nt: TGTGCCTGGACCTCCAGGGTTCTGGGTTCACCCCTCCACTTT
abundance: NA
d_gene: NA
v_gene: TRBV30
j_gene: TRBJ1-6

CDR3aa: CASSDRGGTGELFF
CDR3nt: TGTGCCAGCAGTGACAGGGGCGGTACCGGGGAGCTGTTTTTT
abundance: NA
d_gene: NA
v_gene: TRBV6-1
j_gene: TRBJ2-2

CDR3aa: CASSPPGAAGNTIYF
CDR3nt: TGCGCCAGCAGCCCTCCAGGGGCGGCCGGAAACACCATATATTTT
abundance: NA
d_gene: NA
v_gene: TRBV4-1
j_gene: TRBJ1-3

CDR3aa: CASSLAGLAGAETQYF
CDR3nt: TGTGCCAGCAGCTTGGCGGGACTAGCGGGGGCAGAGACCCAGTACTTC
abundance: NA
d_gene: TRBD2
v_gene: TRBV5-5
j_gene: TRBJ2-5

CDR3aa: CASSPREGEAFF
CDR3nt: TGTGCCAGCTCACCACGGGAGGGAGAAGCTTTCTTT
abundance: once
d_gene: NA
v_gene: TRBV18
j_gene: TRBJ1-1

CDR3aa: CASSPTRGYSNQPQHF
CDR3nt: TGTGCCAGTAGTCCCACGCGGGGATATAGCAATCAGCCCCAGCATTTT
abundance: NA
d_gene: NA
v_gene: TRBV19
j_gene: TRBJ1-5

CDR3aa: CASSSPLGQAGDTQYF
CDR3nt: TGTGCCAGCAGTTCCCCACTGGGCCAAGCGGGGGATACGCAGTATTTT
abundance: NA
d_gene: TRBD2
v_gene: TRBV6-5
j_gene: TRBJ2-3

CDR3aa: CATSRGSAGGPYEQYF
CDR3nt: TGTGCCACCAGCAGAGGCTCAGCAGGGGGCCCCTACGAGCAGTACTTC
abundance: once
d_gene: TRBD1
v_gene: TRBV15
j_gene: TRBJ2-7

CDR3aa: CASERGGVSYTF
CDR3nt: TGTGCCAGTGAGAGAGGGGGGGTCAGCTACACCTTC
abundance: NA
d_gene: NA
v_gene: TRBV28
j_gene: TRBJ1-2

CDR3aa: CASSQRDREAFF
CDR3nt: TGTGCCAGCAGCCAAAGGGACAGAGAAGCTTTCTTT
abundance: NA
d_gene: TRBD1
v_gene: TRBV3-1/TRBV3-2
j_gene: TRBJ1-1

CDR3aa: CASSYSDRGAEAFF
CDR3nt: TGTGCCAGCAGTTACTCGGACCGGGGGGCTGAAGCTTTCTTT
abundance: NA
d_gene: NA
v_gene: TRBV6-5
j_gene: TRBJ1-1

CDR3aa: CASSLGQGQWETQYF
CDR3nt: TGTGCCAGCAGCTTAGGGCAGGGCCAGTGGGAGACCCAGTACTTC
abundance: NA
d_gene: NA
v_gene: TRBV7-8
j_gene: TRBJ2-5

CDR3aa: CASSETYNTEAFF
CDR3nt: TGTGCCAGCAGTGAGACATATAACACTGAAGCTTTCTTT
abundance: few
d_gene: NA
v_gene: TRBV6-1
j_gene: TRBJ1-1

CDR3aa: CASRDRGEQYF
CDR3nt: TGTGCCAGCAGAGACAGGGGCGAGCAGTACTTC
abundance: NA
d_gene: TRBD1
v_gene: TRBV6-5
j_gene: TRBJ2-7

CDR3aa: CASSEVGEQYF
CDR3nt: TGTGCCAGCAGTGAAGTCGGCGAGCAGTACTTC
abundance: NA
d_gene: NA
v_gene: TRBV6-1
j_gene: TRBJ2-7

CDR3aa: CASSDPGTSGIEQYF
CDR3nt: TGTGCCAGCAGTGATCCCGGGACTAGCGGTATCGAGCAGTACTTC
abundance: once
d_gene: TRBD2
v_gene: TRBV2
j_gene: TRBJ2-7

CDR3aa: CASSWARATGELFF
CDR3nt: TGTGCCAGTTCCTGGGCCAGGGCTACCGGGGAGCTGTTTTTT
abundance: NA
d_gene: NA
v_gene: TRBV5-8
j_gene: TRBJ2-2

CDR3aa: CASSDITQNQPQHF
CDR3nt: TGTGCCAGCAGTGATATAACACAGAATCAGCCCCAGCATTTT
abundance: NA
d_gene: NA
v_gene: TRBV2
j_gene: TRBJ1-5

CDR3aa: CASRGRANTGELFF
CDR3nt: TGTGCCAGCAGAGGGAGGGCGAACACCGGGGAGCTGTTTTTT
abundance: NA
d_gene: TRBD2
v_gene: TRBV6-5
j_gene: TRBJ2-2

CDR3aa: CATQFTWGRIVDTQYF
CDR3nt: TGTGCTACCCAGTTTACATGGGGCCGAATAGTAGATACGCAGTATTTT
abundance: NA
d_gene: NA
v_gene: TRBV28
j_gene: TRBJ2-3

CDR3aa: CASSSPSGNTIYF
CDR3nt: TGTGCCAGCAGCTCCCCTTCTGGAAACACCATATATTTT
abundance: NA
d_gene: NA
v_gene: TRBV27
j_gene: TRBJ1-3

CDR3aa: CASSVGLAGGGTDTQYF
CDR3nt: TGTGCCAGCAGCGTGGGACTAGCGGGGGGCGGCACAGATACGCAGTATTTT
abundance: NA
d_gene: TRBD2
v_gene: TRBV5-4
j_gene: TRBJ2-3

CDR3aa: CASSLGVATDTQYF
CDR3nt: TGCGCCAGCAGCTTGGGGGTAGCTACAGATACGCAGTATTTT
abundance: NA
d_gene: NA
v_gene: TRBV5-1
j_gene: TRBJ2-3

CDR3aa: CAWSEGGIAGSYNEQFF
CDR3nt: TGTGCCTGGAGTGAAGGCGGGATAGCGGGGTCCTACAATGAGCAGTTCTTC
abundance: NA
d_gene: TRBD2
v_gene: TRBV30
j_gene: TRBJ2-1

CDR3aa: CASSPQGARGYTF
CDR3nt: TGTGCCAGCAGCCCCCAGGGGGCGCGCGGCTACACCTTC
abundance: NA
d_gene: TRBD1
v_gene: TRBV5-4
j_gene: TRBJ1-2

CDR3aa: CASTVPGGYTEAFF
CDR3nt: TGTGCCAGCACCGTCCCGGGGGGTTACACTGAAGCTTTCTTT
abundance: few
d_gene: NA
v_gene: TRBV28
j_gene: TRBJ1-1

CDR3aa: CSASGQVRNEQFF
CDR3nt: TGCAGTGCTAGTGGACAGGTTAGGAATGAGCAGTTCTTC
abundance: few
d_gene: TRBD1
v_gene: TRBV20-1
j_gene: TRBJ2-1

CDR3aa: CASSQGSSATYEQYF
CDR3nt: TGCGCCAGCAGCCAAGGGAGCAGCGCAACCTACGAGCAGTACTTC
abundance: few
d_gene: NA
v_gene: TRBV4-1
j_gene: TRBJ2-7

CDR3aa: CASSVATGIPYGYTF
CDR3nt: TGTGCCAGCAGCGTAGCTACGGGGATCCCCTATGGCTACACCTTC
abundance: once
d_gene: NA
v_gene: TRBV9
j_gene: TRBJ1-2

CDR3aa: CASSLGQGTEAFF
CDR3nt: TGTGCCAGCAGTTTGGGACAGGGTACTGAAGCTTTCTTT
abundance: NA
d_gene: TRBD1
v_gene: TRBV12-3/TRBV12-4
j_gene: TRBJ1-1

CDR3aa: CSASNSDLRYGYTF
CDR3nt: TGCAGTGCTAGTAACAGTGACCTTCGGTATGGCTACACCTTC
abundance: NA
d_gene: NA
v_gene: TRBV20-1
j_gene: TRBJ1-2

CDR3aa: CASRRTGEDQPQHF
CDR3nt: TGTGCCAGTAGGAGGACAGGGGAAGATCAGCCCCAGCATTTT
abundance: NA
d_gene: TRBD1
v_gene: TRBV19
j_gene: TRBJ1-5

CDR3aa: CASSQLSGIGTEAFF
CDR3nt: TGCGCCAGCAGCCAATTGTCCGGGATTGGGACTGAAGCTTTCTTT
abundance: NA
d_gene: NA
v_gene: TRBV4-1
j_gene: TRBJ1-1

CDR3aa: CATGDSGGSEQYF
CDR3nt: TGTGCCACCGGAGACTCCGGGGGTTCCGAGCAGTACTTC
abundance: NA
d_gene: NA
v_gene: TRBV24-1
j_gene: TRBJ2-7

CDR3aa: CASSSESTDTQYF
CDR3nt: TGTGCCAGCAGCTCCGAGTCCACAGATACGCAGTATTTT
abundance: NA
d_gene: NA
v_gene: TRBV7-9
j_gene: TRBJ2-3